Sequencing of this TCR beta chain was carried out in a study of technical replicates of blood from a few donors. Clones were read by immunoSEQ multiplex PCR, and TCRdb kept only the in-frame ones, dropping some. The data contain approximately 97,000 clones, roughly 96% of them singletons. The CDR3 contains 19 residues. CDR1 is SGHAT and CDR2 is FQNNGV in the germline V gene. V was pared by 1 base and J by 3 bases, with 25 bases between. The sequenced sample was T cells isolated from PBMCs. V and J are TRBV11-2 and TRBJ2-7; D is ambiguous. This sequence was found in a human donor in good health. CDR3 DNA: TGTGCCAGCAGCTTAGTTCTAAAGACCTTGGCCGTTGACTTCTACGAGCAGTACTTC. This sequence encodes CASSLVLKTLAVDFYEQYF.